This passage covers 7 T cell receptor beta chains from one sample sequenced in a study of identical twins. Using its own MiXCR run on the 5' RACE reads, TCRdb lists one record per CDR3 protein. This table holds fewer than 900,000 distinct CDR3 sequences, about 20% found once. These sequences were also reported in another study, on T cells expressing NK-cell markers.

The sequenced material came from PBMCs. The receptors come from a young woman in good health.

The chain carries TRBV24-1 and TRBJ2-5; tentatively, D is TRBD2 (6 bases). Germline-derived CDR1 and CDR2 are KGHDR and SFDVKD. There are 14 residues in the CDR3. V lost 3 bases and J lost 1, with 8 bases in between. CDR3 coding DNA: TGTGCCACCAGTGATCGGGACTCCCAAGAGACCCAGTACTTC. It yields the protein CATSDRDSQETQYF.

This chain joins TRBV20-1 and TRBJ2-1, with a weak D call TRBD2 (5 bases). V lost 8 bases, J lost 4 bases, and 21 bases lay in between. Germline V gene lookup returns CDR1 DFQATT and CDR2 SNEGSKA (reference sequence). The CDR3 extends over 15 amino acids. The DNA for the CDR3 is TGCAGTACTTCACGGGCGGGTGGGCCTTACAATGAGCAGTTCTTC. Protein product: CSTSRAGGPYNEQFF.

The chain recombines TRBV6-2 or TRBV6-3 with TRBJ1-1, with 11 bases lining up with TRBD1. After removal of 1 base from V and 5 bases from J, the junction contained 9 bases not matched to a gene. CDR3 length: 17 amino acids. The V gene's germline CDR1 is MNHEY and CDR2 SVGEGT. The CDR3 DNA follows: TGTGCCAGCAGTTACTACGGGACAGGGGGAAAATCAACTGAAGCTTTCTTT. Its translation: CASSYYGTGGKSTEAFF.

The chain is built from TRBV6-5 and TRBJ1-6; D is uncertain. The V end was cut by 3 bases, the J end by 7 bases, with 7 bases between. The CDR3 is 13 amino acids. In germline, CDR1 is MNHEY, CDR2 SVGAGI. The CDR3 reads CASSYWENSPLHF. As DNA, the CDR3 is TGTGCCAGCAGTTATTGGGAAAATTCACCCCTCCACTTT.

The rearrangement joins TRBV5-6 to TRBJ2-7; the D gene is possibly TRBD1 (5 bases). The V end lost 4 bases, the J end lost 4 bases, and 15 bases lay between the germline ends. The germline CDR1 and CDR2 sequences are SGHDT and YYEEEE. The CDR3 sequence is 14 residues long. The CDR3 nucleotides read TGTGCCAGCAGCCCGAAGGAAAGGGGATACGAGCAGTACTTC. This encodes CASSPKERGYEQYF.

This clonotype came up a few times. This chain joins TRBV6-1 and TRBJ2-3; TRBD2 matches at 8 bases. Germline assignment: CDR1 MNHNS and CDR2 SASEGT. This CDR3 has 11 residues. V lost 6 bases, J lost 13 bases, and 6 bases stayed unmatched. The CDR3 coding sequence is TGTGCCAGCAGCTTAGCGGGGTGGGAGTATTTT. This encodes CASSLAGWEYF.

A few counts support this clonotype. The chain links TRBV6-5 to TRBJ2-6; perhaps D is TRBD1 or TRBD2 (5 bases each). The ends were cut back, 4 bases at V and 4 bases at J, with 17 bases in the middle. This CDR3 is 17 amino acids long. Germline CDR1 and CDR2: MNHEY and SVGAGI. The CDR3 here is CASSSPPGAPGANVLTF. The DNA for the CDR3 is TGTGCCAGCAGTTCTCCTCCCGGGGCCCCCGGGGCCAACGTCCTGACTTTC.